Listed below are T cell receptor beta chains from one sample, sequenced in a study of T cell responses to AZD1222 COVID-19 vaccine. Produced via immunoSEQ multiplex PCR; TCRdb's table is partial and in-frame only. The data show about 270,000 clones, with 90% to 95% seen just once and around 0.6% held by the top ten. The sequencing used peripheral blood, collected 28 days after the second AZD1222 dose. These TCRs come from an adult who received the AZD1222 COVID-19 vaccine. CDR3s include the opening cysteine and the closing phenylalanine or tryptophan. A D gene is named only where the DNA matches it firmly. The listing skips clone size in some rows; elsewhere it reads once, few, many or a size class.

j_gene | v_gene | d_gene | abundance | CDR3aa | CDR3nt
TRBJ2-7 | TRBV7-2 | NA | NA | CASSLAGGEQYF | TGTGCCAGCAGCTTAGCAGGCGGCGAGCAGTACTTC
TRBJ1-2 | TRBV5-1 | NA | NA | CASSLVWWSRGDYTF | TGCGCCAGCAGCTTGGTCTGGTGGTCCCGGGGTGACTACACCTTC
TRBJ1-5 | TRBV12-3/TRBV12-4 | TRBD1 | NA | CASSDQGGQPQHF | TGTGCCAGCAGTGACCAAGGGGGCCAGCCCCAGCATTTT
TRBJ1-2 | TRBV9 | TRBD1 | NA | CASSAFQGAGYGYTF | TGTGCCAGCAGCGCCTTCCAGGGGGCCGGCTATGGCTACACCTTC
TRBJ1-2 | TRBV5-1 | TRBD1 | NA | CASSAAGGVYGYTF | TGCGCCAGCAGCGCCGCAGGGGGTGTCTATGGCTACACCTTC
TRBJ2-3 | TRBV5-4 | NA | NA | CASRRGRGTDTQYF | TGTGCCAGCAGGCGGGGGCGGGGCACAGATACGCAGTATTTT
TRBJ2-4 | TRBV27 | NA | NA | CASSLRGHWHF | TGTGCCAGCAGTTTAAGAGGTCATTGGCACTTC
TRBJ1-5 | TRBV24-1 | NA | NA | CATSTGKGNQPQHF | TGTGCCACCAGCACAGGGAAGGGCAATCAGCCCCAGCATTTT
TRBJ1-2 | TRBV3-1/TRBV3-2 | NA | once | CASSLQGREGYTF | TGTGCCAGCAGCCTCCAAGGGCGAGAGGGCTACACCTTC
TRBJ2-7 | TRBV7-2 | NA | NA | CASSVRTGSYEQYF | TGTGCCAGCAGCGTGAGGACGGGCTCCTACGAGCAGTACTTC
TRBJ1-3 | TRBV2 | NA | NA | CASAGESGNTIYF | TGTGCCAGCGCCGGGGAAAGTGGAAACACCATATATTTT
TRBJ1-1 | TRBV5-1 | NA | NA | CASSGGLTEAFF | TGCGCCAGCAGCGGGGGTCTCACTGAAGCTTTCTTT
TRBJ2-1 | TRBV5-1 | NA | NA | CASSLGGGLYNEQFF | TGCGCCAGCAGCTTGGGAGGGGGGCTGTACAATGAGCAGTTCTTC
TRBJ2-3 | TRBV9 | NA | NA | CASSSWAGWTDTQYF | TGTGCCAGCAGCTCTTGGGCGGGTTGGACAGATACGCAGTATTTT
TRBJ1-2 | TRBV9 | NA | NA | CASSVGGLGAWGYTF | TGTGCCAGCAGCGTAGGAGGTTTAGGGGCTTGGGGCTACACCTTC
TRBJ1-1 | TRBV7-2 | TRBD1 | NA | CASGQGAFF | TGTGCCAGTGGACAGGGGGCTTTCTTT
TRBJ2-1 | TRBV7-9 | TRBD2 | NA | CASSSLGTSGNRRAFF | TGTGCCAGCAGCTCTCTGGGGACTAGCGGGAATCGAAGGGCGTTCTTC
TRBJ1-4 | TRBV28 | NA | NA | CASNSGTLNEKLFF | TGTGCCAGCAACTCGGGGACCCTTAATGAAAAACTGTTTTTT
TRBJ2-1 | TRBV30 | NA | NA | CAWSVPWGYNEQFF | TGTGCCTGGAGTGTACCCTGGGGATACAATGAGCAGTTCTTC
TRBJ2-7 | TRBV15 | TRBD2 | NA | CATGISSGSYEQYF | TGTGCCACCGGTATTTCTAGCGGGAGCTACGAGCAGTACTTC
TRBJ2-1 | TRBV18 | NA | NA | CASSGWGKDEQFF | TGTGCCAGCTCGGGGTGGGGGAAGGATGAGCAGTTCTTC
TRBJ2-1 | TRBV5-1 | TRBD2 | NA | CASSLSRTSGGMEFF | TGCGCCAGCAGCTTGTCCAGGACTAGCGGGGGGATGGAGTTCTTC
TRBJ1-5 | TRBV7-2 | TRBD1 | NA | CASSPRDRPEGNQPQHF | TGTGCCAGCAGCCCGAGGGACAGGCCTGAAGGCAATCAGCCCCAGCATTTT
TRBJ2-2 | TRBV24-1 | TRBD1 | few | CATSDTTGANTGELFF | TGTGCCACCAGTGACACGACAGGGGCGAACACCGGGGAGCTGTTTTTT
TRBJ2-6 | TRBV7-2 | NA | NA | CASSDSSAGANVLTF | TGTGCCAGCAGTGACAGCTCAGCTGGGGCCAACGTCCTGACTTTC
TRBJ1-2 | TRBV3-1/TRBV3-2 | TRBD1 | NA | CASSPSTGIGYTF | TGTGCCAGCAGCCCGTCGACAGGGATAGGCTACACCTTC
TRBJ2-5 | TRBV3-1/TRBV3-2 | NA | NA | CASSLRGGGAVETQYF | TGTGCCAGCAGCCTCCGAGGAGGGGGGGCCGTGGAGACCCAGTACTTC
TRBJ2-1 | TRBV7-3 | NA | NA | CASSGSSYNEQFF | TGTGCCAGCTCAGGGTCCTCCTACAATGAGCAGTTCTTC
TRBJ2-1 | TRBV11-2 | NA | NA | CASSLSPRSSYNEQFF | TGTGCCAGCAGCTTAAGTCCCAGGAGCTCCTACAATGAGCAGTTCTTC
TRBJ2-1 | TRBV15 | NA | NA | CATTYPPGGRNEQFF | TGTGCCACCACCTACCCCCCCGGGGGGCGAAATGAGCAGTTCTTC
TRBJ1-2 | TRBV7-9 | NA | NA | CASSPGEYGYTF | TGTGCCAGCAGCCCGGGAGAATATGGCTACACCTTC
TRBJ1-2 | TRBV28 | NA | NA | CASTRTSPYGYTF | TGTGCCAGCACCCGGACTTCCCCCTATGGCTACACCTTC
TRBJ1-3 | TRBV3-1/TRBV3-2 | NA | NA | CASSQGGSGNTIYF | TGTGCCAGCAGCCAAGGAGGCTCTGGAAACACCATATATTTT
TRBJ2-3 | TRBV9 | TRBD2 | NA | CASSAHGWGGDTQYF | TGTGCCAGCAGCGCCCACGGGTGGGGGGGAGATACGCAGTATTTT
TRBJ1-6 | TRBV10-2 | TRBD1 | NA | CASLGQGFNSPLHF | TGCGCCAGCTTGGGACAGGGGTTTAATTCACCCCTCCACTTT
TRBJ2-5 | TRBV7-2 | TRBD2 | NA | CASSAGLASLETQYF | TGTGCCAGCAGCGCTGGACTAGCGTCCCTGGAGACCCAGTACTTC
TRBJ2-1 | TRBV5-4 | NA | NA | CASSWGAGRDEQFF | TGTGCCAGCAGTTGGGGGGCGGGGAGAGATGAGCAGTTCTTC
TRBJ2-7 | TRBV2 | TRBD2 | NA | CASLRAGGTYEQYF | TGTGCCAGCCTCCGGGCGGGGGGGACCTACGAGCAGTACTTC
TRBJ2-4 | TRBV5-1 | NA | NA | CASSQGTPKNIQYF | TGCGCCAGCAGCCAAGGGACCCCCAAAAACATTCAGTACTTC
TRBJ2-3 | TRBV11-3 | TRBD2 | NA | CASSQTSGGAGTQYF | TGTGCCAGCAGCCAGACTAGCGGGGGGGCCGGTACGCAGTATTTT
TRBJ2-2 | TRBV3-1/TRBV3-2 | NA | NA | CASSSPRGTGRGELFF | TGTGCCAGCAGCTCCCCGCGGGGGACAGGCCGCGGGGAGCTGTTTTTT